Listed below are T cell receptor beta chains from one sample, sequenced in a study of cytomegalovirus exposure and HLA in healthy donors. Some clones are missing from TCRdb's copy, which holds only in-frame ones; the method was immunoSEQ multiplex PCR. This table lists approximately 140,000 clones. Sequencing used PBMCs. Receptor source: a woman under 30 in good health and CMV-seronegative. CDR3s include the opening cysteine and the closing phenylalanine or tryptophan. The D gene is left open where the match is weak.

NA,TRBV6-5,TRBJ1-6,CASSYDTGYTSPLHF,TGTGCCAGCAGTTATGATACAGGCTACACGTCACCCCTCCACTTT
TRBD1,TRBV5-4,TRBJ2-5,CASSFGGQGAWETQYF,TGTGCCAGCAGCTTCGGAGGACAGGGGGCTTGGGAGACCCAGTACTTC
NA,TRBV28,TRBJ2-5,CASSLGNRGTQYF,TGTGCCAGCAGTTTAGGCAACCGGGGGACCCAGTACTTC
TRBD2,TRBV2,TRBJ2-5,CASSGLAGGETQYF,TGTGCCAGCAGCGGACTAGCGGGAGGCGAGACCCAGTACTTC
TRBD2,TRBV4-2,TRBJ2-7,CASSQEGLAGGSNYEQYF,TGTGCCAGCAGCCAAGAGGGACTAGCGGGAGGTTCGAACTACGAGCAGTACTTC
TRBD2,TRBV5-1,TRBJ2-5,CASSPGLAGKGETQYF,TGCGCCAGCAGCCCCGGACTAGCGGGAAAGGGAGAGACCCAGTACTTC
TRBD2,TRBV4-1,TRBJ2-1,CASSQVGAGAYNEQFF,TGCGCCAGCAGCCAAGTCGGAGCGGGAGCATACAATGAGCAGTTCTTC
TRBD2,TRBV6-6,TRBJ2-7,CASSSTGGSYEQYF,TGTGCCAGCAGTTCCACGGGGGGGTCCTACGAGCAGTACTTC
NA,TRBV7-8,TRBJ1-2,CASGGAYGYTF,TGTGCCAGCGGAGGGGCCTATGGCTACACCTTC
NA,TRBV2,TRBJ2-5,CASSRKETQYF,TGTGCCAGCAGTCGTAAAGAGACCCAGTACTTC
TRBD2,TRBV6-5,TRBJ2-1,CASSYSSLAGYNEQFF,TGTGCCAGCAGTTACTCGAGTCTAGCGGGGTACAATGAGCAGTTCTTC
TRBD2,TRBV11-2,TRBJ2-2,CASSLELAGNTGELFF,TGTGCCAGCAGCTTGGAGCTAGCGGGGAACACCGGGGAGCTGTTTTTT
NA,TRBV29-1,TRBJ1-2,CSVEDRGQDGYTF,TGCAGCGTTGAGGATCGCGGGCAGGATGGCTACACCTTC
TRBD2,TRBV5-8,TRBJ2-7,CASSLAGGDPYEQYF,TGTGCCAGCAGCTTGGCGGGAGGGGACCCCTACGAGCAGTACTTC
NA,TRBV7-8,TRBJ2-2,CASSFRRGNTGELFF,TGTGCCAGCAGCTTTCGGCGGGGAAACACCGGGGAGCTGTTTTTT
NA,TRBV29-1,TRBJ1-1,CSVEVTELNTEAFF,TGCAGCGTTGAGGTTACGGAGCTGAACACTGAAGCTTTCTTT
NA,TRBV6-5,TRBJ1-2,CASSYSYPRESYGYTF,TGTGCCAGCAGTTACTCGTACCCCCGAGAGAGCTATGGCTACACCTTC
TRBD2,TRBV6-4,TRBJ2-1,CASSEASGRAADEQFF,TGTGCCAGCAGTGAGGCTAGCGGGAGGGCCGCGGATGAGCAGTTCTTC
TRBD1,TRBV4-2,TRBJ2-1,CASSQTGTGGNEQFF,TGTGCCAGCAGCCAAACCGGGACAGGGGGCAATGAGCAGTTCTTC
NA,TRBV19,TRBJ1-5,CARAFGTFLGRQPQHF,TGTGCCAGAGCTTTCGGGACATTCCTCGGTCGTCAGCCCCAGCATTTT
NA,TRBV7-6,TRBJ2-7,CASSLDMEVPYEQYF,TGTGCCAGCAGCTTAGATATGGAGGTACCCTACGAGCAGTACTTC
TRBD1,TRBV9,TRBJ2-3,CASKGQGASDTQYF,TGTGCCAGCAAGGGACAGGGGGCGTCAGATACGCAGTATTTT
TRBD2,TRBV27,TRBJ2-5,CASRPRGDQGETQYF,TGTGCCAGCAGGCCCCGGGGGGACCAAGGGGAGACCCAGTACTTC
NA,TRBV4-1,TRBJ2-2,CASSQPGRDGELFF,TGCGCCAGCAGCCAGCCAGGACGGGACGGGGAGCTGTTTTTT
NA,TRBV19,TRBJ1-2,CASMRANYGYTF,TGTGCCAGTATGAGGGCTAACTATGGCTACACCTTC
NA,TRBV19,TRBJ1-4,CASRQGFEKLFF,TGTGCCAGTAGACAGGGTTTTGAAAAACTGTTTTTT
TRBD1,TRBV27,TRBJ1-4,CASSWTGDGEKLFF,TGTGCCAGCAGTTGGACAGGTGATGGTGAAAAACTGTTTTTT
NA,TRBV28,TRBJ1-2,CASSRDISPANYGYTF,TGTGCCAGCAGCAGGGATATCTCCCCAGCTAACTATGGCTACACCTTC
NA,TRBV7-2,TRBJ1-4,CASSLNRVQLFF,TGTGCCAGCAGCCTTAACAGAGTCCAACTGTTTTTT
TRBD2,TRBV18,TRBJ2-4,CASSPPGGEKNIQYF,TGTGCCAGCTCACCACCGGGAGGGGAGAAAAACATTCAGTACTTC
NA,TRBV11-3,TRBJ2-5,CASSLSTDQETQYF,TGTGCCAGCAGCTTAAGTACAGACCAAGAGACCCAGTACTTC
NA,TRBV10-3,TRBJ2-2,CAISDRGRNTGELFF,TGTGCCATCAGTGATCGGGGGAGAAACACCGGGGAGCTGTTTTTT
NA,TRBV6-5,TRBJ2-7,CASSYRGRGYEQYF,TGTGCCAGCAGTTACCGAGGGAGAGGCTACGAGCAGTACTTC
TRBD1,TRBV30,TRBJ1-3,CAWSFGTVSGNTIYF,TGTGCCTGGAGTTTCGGGACAGTCTCTGGAAACACCATATATTTT
NA,TRBV9,TRBJ2-1,CASSRTGTIPWGNEQFF,TGTGCCAGCAGTCGTACAGGGACGATACCTTGGGGGAATGAGCAGTTCTTC
TRBD2,TRBV2,TRBJ2-7,CATSRLAGVGEQYF,TGTGCCACCTCCAGGCTAGCGGGAGTGGGCGAGCAGTACTTC
TRBD2,TRBV19,TRBJ2-3,CASSQAGGPLSTQYF,TGTGCCAGTAGTCAGGCGGGAGGGCCCCTTTCTACGCAGTATTTT
NA,TRBV6-4,TRBJ2-1,CASSDSTENYNEQFF,TGTGCCAGCAGTGACTCAACAGAAAATTACAATGAGCAGTTCTTC
TRBD1,TRBV18,TRBJ1-2,CASSTGGDWHGYTF,TGTGCCAGCTCAACAGGGGGCGATTGGCATGGCTACACCTTC
TRBD1,TRBV6-1,TRBJ1-1,CASSSRQGAFF,TGTGCCAGCAGTAGCCGACAGGGAGCTTTCTTT
TRBD1,TRBV2,TRBJ1-5,CASSEIWDRPGSNQPQHF,TGTGCCAGCAGTGAAATATGGGACAGGCCTGGGAGCAATCAGCCCCAGCATTTT
TRBD1,TRBV27,TRBJ2-2,CASSPLNGRGLGGELFF,TGTGCCAGCAGTCCCCTCAACGGCAGGGGGCTAGGCGGGGAGCTGTTTTTT
NA,TRBV5-4,TRBJ2-2,CASSFELNTGELFF,TGTGCCAGCAGCTTCGAGCTGAACACCGGGGAGCTGTTTTTT
TRBD1,TRBV7-2,TRBJ1-5,CASSKGQGGGRQPQHF,TGTGCCAGCAGCAAGGGACAGGGAGGGGGAAGGCAGCCCCAGCATTTT
TRBD2,TRBV7-6,TRBJ2-1,CASSLDTAGGAYDEQFF,TGTGCCAGCAGCTTAGATACAGCGGGAGGGGCCTACGATGAGCAGTTCTTC